One sample yielded the 27 T cell receptor beta chains listed below, sequenced in a study of graft-versus-host responses after intestinal transplantation. Sequencing was performed with immunoSEQ multiplex PCR; in TCRdb, only in-frame clones are kept and a portion is missing. The sample lists 6,500 to 9,500 clones; around 30% were seen once. The sequences come from alloreactive CD4+ T cells from a mixed lymphocyte reaction culture, collected before intestinal transplant. The subset was: CFSE-low proliferating T cells sorted from roughly six-day pre-transplant mixed lymphocyte reaction (GvH or HvG direction). The origin of the receptors is a human patient who received an intestinal transplant.

The V gene is TRBV30, the J gene TRBJ2-5; D might be TRBD1 (6 bases). Germline V gene lookup returns CDR1 GTSNPN and CDR2 SVGIG (reference sequence). This CDR3 has 14 amino acids. V was shortened by 4 bases and J by 5 bases, with 17 bases between the two germline ends. The CDR3 protein is CAWNRTAYCETQYF. CDR3 in DNA: TGTGCCTGGAATCGGACAGCCTATTGTGAGACCCAGTACTTC.

The chain carries TRBV6-5 and TRBJ2-1; no clear D. V lost 10 bases to trimming and J lost 12 bases, with 10 bases between them. The CDR3 covers 9 residues. Germline values: CDR1 MNHEY, CDR2 SVGAGI. The DNA of the CDR3 is TGTGCCACCCACGGTCGGCAGTTCTTC. Residues: CATHGRQFF.

Within the sample, this clone is medium-sized. The chain links TRBV27 to TRBJ1-5, with D maybe TRBD1 (6 bases). The germline gives CDR1 MNHEY, CDR2 SMNVEV (reference sequence). This CDR3 has 15 amino acids. V lost 5 bases, J lost 0 bases, and 11 bases lay in between. As DNA, the CDR3 is TGTGCCAGCAGTGTTGACAGGTATAGCAATCAGCCCCAGCATTTT. It is translated as CASSVDRYSNQPQHF.

This sequence joins TRBV2 and TRBJ2-5; D is uncertain. Germline lookup yields CDR1 SNHLY and CDR2 FYNNEI. V was clipped by 6 bases and J by 3 bases, with 11 bases between them. This CDR3 is built from 13 residues. CDR3 residues: CASRGYPKETQYF. CDR3 bases: TGTGCCAGCAGGGGCTACCCGAAAGAGACCCAGTACTTC.

The gene calls are TRBV5-4 and TRBJ2-7; 11 positions agree with TRBD2. V trimming: 3 bases; J trimming: 7 bases; junction bases outside the gene matches: 9. This CDR3 has 15 amino acids. The germline V gene encodes CDR1 SGHNT and CDR2 YYREEE (reference sequence). CDR3 DNA sequence: TGTGCCAGCAGCTGGGAGACTAGCGGGATGAGTGAGCAGTACTTC. Translated: CASSWETSGMSEQYF.

V and J are TRBV5-1 and TRBJ2-3, with a possible D match to TRBD1 (6 bases). The CDR3 has 14 amino acids. V shed 4 bases and J shed 2 bases, with 11 bases lying between them. The germline CDR1 and CDR2 sequences are SGHRS and YFSETQ. The CDR3 loop is CASSPGQYTDTQYF. CDR3 sequence (DNA): TGCGCCAGCAGCCCCGGACAGTACACAGATACGCAGTATTTT.

This clone was seen more than once but under ten times. This chain uses TRBV18 with TRBJ1-1; 8 positions match TRBD1. V gave up 3 bases and J gave up 10 bases; unmatched junction bases: 10. Germline V gives CDR1 KGHSH, CDR2 LQKENI. This CDR3 is 14 amino acids long. CDR3 nucleotides: TGTGCCAGCTCACCGGGGACAGGTAGGGTCCTAGCTTTCTTT. This sequence encodes CASSPGTGRVLAFF.

V usage is TRBV19 and J usage is TRBJ1-5; D remains unclear. From germline, CDR1 is LNHDA and CDR2 SQIVND (reference sequence). This CDR3 region has 18 residues. V gave up 5 bases and J gave up 1 base, with 21 bases separating them. CDR3 loop: CASSARATRVASNQPQHF. The CDR3 DNA follows: TGTGCCAGTAGTGCGAGGGCTACTCGGGTAGCAAGCAATCAGCCCCAGCATTTT. Full variable domain (remainder filled in from reference TRBV19 and TRBJ1-5): DGGITQSPKYLFRKEGQNVTLSCEQNLNHDAMYWYRQDPGQGLRLIYYSQIVNDFQKGDIAEGYSVSREKKESFPLTVTSAQKNPTAFYLCASSARATRVASNQPQHFGDGTRLSIL.

The J gene is TRBJ2-7, the V gene TRBV5-1; 10 positions agree with TRBD1. The germline V gene encodes CDR1 SGHRS and CDR2 YFSETQ. After removal of 0 bases from V and 4 bases from J, the junction contained 7 bases not matched to a gene. The CDR3 spans 16 residues. The CDR3 sequence: CASSLGPRDRGYEQYF. In nucleotides, the CDR3 is TGCGCCAGCAGCTTGGGCCCCCGGGACAGGGGATACGAGCAGTACTTC.

This clone has only a few counts. CDR3 protein: CSAEREGEQFF. CDR3 sequence (DNA): TGCAGTGCCGAGCGGGAGGGTGAGCAGTTCTTC. The chain has TRBV20-1 and TRBJ2-1; 10 nucleotides line up with TRBD2. V trimming: 6 bases; J trimming: 9 bases; junction bases outside the gene matches: 2. CDR1 and CDR2 (germline): DFQATT, SNEGSKA (reference sequence). The CDR3 is 11 residues long.

This chain links TRBV5-1 with TRBJ2-7; D possibly corresponds to TRBD2 (5 bases). The V end was cut by 2 bases, the J end by 3 bases, with 9 bases between. CDR1 SGHRS and CDR2 YFSETQ come from the germline V gene. This CDR3 comprises 13 residues. The CDR3 loop reads CASSFTRNYEQYF. DNA of the CDR3: TGCGCCAGCAGCTTTACTAGGAACTACGAGCAGTACTTC.

This clone has a handful of counts. The chain couples TRBV2 to TRBJ2-7; TRBD2 might be the D (5 bases). V lost 6 bases to trimming and J lost 0 bases, with 9 bases between them. The CDR3 is made up of 13 amino acids. Per the germline V gene, CDR1 is SNHLY and CDR2 is FYNNEI. CDR3 DNA: TGTGCCAGCAGGGCGGGCATCTCCTACGAGCAGTACTTC. As protein: CASRAGISYEQYF.

The table lists this clone with a few counts. The chain has TRBV19 and TRBJ2-1; TRBD1 is a possible D gene (6 bases). V dropped 6 bases and J dropped 3 bases, with 18 bases sitting between them. The CDR3 sequence is 16 residues long. CDR1 and CDR2 from the germline V gene are LNHDA and SQIVND (reference sequence). This CDR3 reads CASRKGSGVSYNEQFF. The CDR3 DNA reads as TGTGCCAGTAGGAAGGGGTCAGGGGTGAGCTACAATGAGCAGTTCTTC.

The chain links TRBV10-2 to TRBJ2-3; TRBD2 matches 15 bases. Germline V CDR1 and CDR2: WSHSY, SAAADI. The CDR3 spans 19 residues. Germline trimming cut 6 bases from V and 0 bases from J; bases unmatched to any gene: 10. Here the CDR3 DNA reads TGCGCCAGCAGGGGACTAGCGGGGGGTCAAGCTTCTAGCACAGATACGCAGTATTTT. Residues: CASRGLAGGQASSTDTQYF.

This CDR3 reads CASSDDRPLFF. CDR3 sequence (DNA): TGTGCCAGCAGTGATGACAGGCCCCTGTTTTTT. This chain links TRBV28 with TRBJ1-4; the D gene is possibly TRBD1 (6 bases). Germline V gene sequence: CDR1 MDHEN, CDR2 SYDVKM. The CDR3 extends over 11 amino acids. V lost 5 bases and J lost 14, with 12 bases in between.

By share of the sample, this clone is medium-sized (0.01 to 0.1%). The rearrangement uses TRBV18 and TRBJ2-5, with a weak D call TRBD2 (5 bases). This CDR3 has 15 residues. The V gene lost 3 bases and the J gene lost 1 base, with 12 bases spanning the gap. CDR1 KGHSH and CDR2 LQKENI come from the germline V gene. This CDR3 is CASSPDPGSQETQYF. CDR3 sequence (DNA): TGTGCCAGCTCACCTGATCCGGGGTCCCAAGAGACCCAGTACTTC.

This clone was seen a handful of times. The chain employs TRBV7-6 and TRBJ1-3; maybe TRBD1 (6 bases). Trimming stripped 4 bases from V and 0 bases from J, with 16 bases between. Germline CDR1 is SGHVS and CDR2 is FNYEAQ. The CDR3 has 17 residues. The DNA of the CDR3 is TGTGCCAGCAGCTCTAGACAGGCCGACCACTCTGGAAACACCATATATTTT. It yields the protein CASSSRQADHSGNTIYF.

This clone was counted only a few times. The V and J genes are TRBV7-8 and TRBJ1-1; no reliable D call. The CDR3 covers 13 residues. V was pared by 1 base and J by 1 base, with 4 bases between. The V gene's germline CDR1 is SGHVS and CDR2 FQNEAQ. In DNA form, the CDR3 reads TGTGCCAGCAGCTTAGACAGGAACACTGAAGCTTTCTTT. Translated: CASSLDRNTEAFF.

This clone is judged medium-sized. This chain uses TRBV29-1 with TRBJ2-7, with D possibly matching TRBD1 (6 bases). Germline-derived CDR1 and CDR2 are SQVTM and ANQGSEA. Trimming left V 1 base short and J 9 bases short, with 10 bases between. The CDR3 is made up of 11 amino acids. The CDR3 reads CSVEATGRQYF. In DNA form, the CDR3 reads TGCAGCGTTGAAGCCACAGGGCGGCAGTACTTC.

CDR3 sequence (DNA): TGCGCCAGCAGCCCTCGACTAGCACGGTACCAAGAGACCCAGTACTTC. The encoded protein is CASSPRLARYQETQYF. The rearrangement uses TRBV4-1 and TRBJ2-5, with TRBD2 identical over 7 bases. Trimming took 4 bases from V and 0 from J; bases not matched to a gene: 8. Germline V lookup: CDR1 MGHRA, CDR2 YSYEKL. CDR3 size: 16 residues.

The chain's CDR3 is CASSPGLAGAYEQYF. Written as DNA, the CDR3 is TGTGCCAGCAGCCCGGGACTAGCGGGGGCCTACGAGCAGTACTTC. The gene calls are TRBV11-3 and TRBJ2-7, with 14 bases matching TRBD2. CDR1 and CDR2 (germline): SGHNT, YENEEA. The ends lost 5 bases at V and 2 bases at J; junction bases unmatched: 2. The CDR3 runs 15 residues.

In its sample, this clone was seen a few times. The chain has TRBV11-2 and TRBJ2-2; D ambiguous. The length of the CDR3 is 16 residues. The V gene's germline CDR1 is SGHAT and CDR2 FQNNGV. V was shortened by 1 base and J by 7 bases, with 16 bases between the two germline ends. CDR3 nucleotide sequence: TGTGCCAGCAGCTTAGGCCAGAAGACATCCATCGGGGAGCTGTTTTTT. Translated: CASSLGQKTSIGELFF.

In the case of this clone: This likely stems from a read error, as it lies one base from a far larger clone. Other DNA sequences in the sample encode the same CDR3. The chain employs TRBV4-1 and TRBJ2-7; D may be TRBD2 (6 bases). In germline, CDR1 is MGHRA, CDR2 YSYEKL. The length of the CDR3 is 16 residues. Between the trimmed V and J ends, which lost 0 bases and 0 bases, there was a span of 12 bases. CDR3 residues: CASSQDVGGASYEQYF. In DNA form, the CDR3 reads TGCGCCAGCAGCCAAGATGTGGGCGGGGCCTCCTACGAGCAGTACTTC.

This chain's CDR3 is CASSLGRRAEAFF. CDR3 DNA sequence: TGTGCCAGCAGTTTGGGGAGGCGTGCTGAAGCTTTCTTT. The gene calls are TRBV27 and TRBJ1-1; no firm D call. The V end lost 3 bases, the J end lost 6 bases, and 11 bases lay between the germline ends. CDR1 and CDR2 (germline): MNHEY, SMNVEV (reference sequence). This CDR3 region has 13 residues.

J is TRBJ2-5 and V is TRBV27, with 9 bases matching TRBD2. After removal of 5 bases from V and 4 bases from J, the junction contained 11 bases not matched to a gene. Germline loops: CDR1 MNHEY, CDR2 SMNVEV (reference sequence). This CDR3 region has 16 residues. The CDR3 region has the DNA TGTGCCAGCAGTCCCCTAGGCGGGGGGGCAGGAGAGACCCAGTACTTC. It encodes CASSPLGGGAGETQYF.

The chain recombines TRBV29-1 with TRBJ1-4; weak D call: TRBD1 (6 bases). CDR3 length: 12 residues. Germline V gene sequence: CDR1 SQVTM, CDR2 ANQGSEA. With 7 bases removed from V and 5 bases from J, the gap between germline ends came to 11 bases. This chain's CDR3 is CSDWDKNEKLFF. CDR3 nucleotide sequence: TGCAGCGACTGGGACAAAAATGAAAAACTGTTTTTT.

Relative to its sample, this clone is medium-sized. The V gene is TRBV5-6, the J gene TRBJ2-1; 7 nucleotides line up with TRBD2. Germline V gene data show CDR1 as SGHDT and CDR2 as YYEEEE. V lost 3 bases and J lost 1; bases outside the gene matches: 7. The CDR3 extends over 16 amino acids. CDR3: CASSSYRRGSYNEQFF. CDR3 in DNA: TGTGCCAGCAGCTCTTACCGGCGGGGGTCCTACAATGAGCAGTTCTTC.